This T cell receptor (beta chain) was profiled in a study of PD-1 blockade in mismatch repair-deficient tumors. Whole-study context: Patients had 12 mismatch repair-deficient cancer types, all previously treated and progressing. Notes on the study in general: Tumor-resident clones, often absent from pretreatment blood, expanded after pembrolizumab and then contracted.

Sequenced by immunoSEQ multiplex PCR; TCRdb stores in-frame clones only, minus some. The sample records 60,000 to 65,000 clones, around 89% being singletons. Trimming left V 0 bases short and J 6 bases short, with 18 bases between. CDR3 length: 16 residues. Germline V gives CDR1 SQVTM, CDR2 ANQGSEA. Note on this clone: Its antigen is not identified.

PCR or immunohistochemistry showed mismatch repair deficiency in every enrolled patient. The specimen was peripheral blood, collected 52 weeks after starting pembrolizumab. This rearrangement joins TRBV29-1 to TRBJ2-1; the D gene is possibly TRBD1 (6 bases). The source of this sequence is an adult with mismatch repair-deficient cancer. CDR3 DNA: TGCAGCGTTGAAGATGAGCTCACCAGGGGCGGCAATGAGCAGTTCTTC. Translation gives CSVEDELTRGGNEQFF.